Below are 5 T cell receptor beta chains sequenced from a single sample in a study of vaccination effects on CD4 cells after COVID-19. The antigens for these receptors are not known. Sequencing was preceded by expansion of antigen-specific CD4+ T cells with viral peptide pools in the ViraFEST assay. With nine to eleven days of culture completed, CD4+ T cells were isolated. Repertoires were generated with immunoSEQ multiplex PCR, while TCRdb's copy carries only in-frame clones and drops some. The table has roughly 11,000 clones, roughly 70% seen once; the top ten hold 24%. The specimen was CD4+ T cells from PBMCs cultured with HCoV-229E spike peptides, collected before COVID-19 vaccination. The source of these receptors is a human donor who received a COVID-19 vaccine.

CDR3 sequence reads: CASSSPTAPINNEQFF. CDR3 nucleotides: TGTGCCAGCAGTTCCCCGACTGCCCCGATTAACAATGAGCAGTTCTTC. This chain uses TRBV28 with TRBJ2-1; D gene unclear. Germline V gene lookup returns CDR1 MDHEN and CDR2 SYDVKM. Trimming removed 4 bases at V and 5 bases at J, with 18 bases between. CDR3 length equals 16 residues.

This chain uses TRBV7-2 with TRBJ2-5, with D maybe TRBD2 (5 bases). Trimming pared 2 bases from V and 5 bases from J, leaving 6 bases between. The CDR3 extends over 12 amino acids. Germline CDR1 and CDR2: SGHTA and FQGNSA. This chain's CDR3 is CASSLSGETQYF. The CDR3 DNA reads TGTGCCAGCAGCTTATCGGGGGAGACCCAGTACTTC. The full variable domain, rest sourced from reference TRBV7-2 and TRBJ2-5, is GAGVSQSPSNKVTEKGKDVELRCDPISGHTALYWYRQSLGQGLEFLIYFQGNSAPDKSGLPSDRFSAERTGGSVSTLTIQRTQQEDSAVYLCASSLSGETQYFGPGTRLLVL.

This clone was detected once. CDR3 nucleotides: TGTGCCAGCAGCCAGTTCCAGGGGTTCGATGAGCAGTTCTTC. Its translation: CASSQFQGFDEQFF. V is TRBV5-6 and J is TRBJ2-1, with D perhaps TRBD1 (6 bases). Germline V gene lookup returns CDR1 SGHDT and CDR2 YYEEEE. Deletions cut 4 bases from V and 8 bases from J, with 16 bases between. CDR3 size: 14 residues. Using reference TRBV5-6 and TRBJ2-1 for the parts outside the CDR3, the full variable domain is DAGVTQSPTHLIKTRGQQVTLRCSPKSGHDTVSWYQQALGQGPQFIFQYYEEEERQRGNFPDRFSGHQFPNYSSELNVNALLLGDSALYLCASSQFQGFDEQFFGPGTRLTVL.

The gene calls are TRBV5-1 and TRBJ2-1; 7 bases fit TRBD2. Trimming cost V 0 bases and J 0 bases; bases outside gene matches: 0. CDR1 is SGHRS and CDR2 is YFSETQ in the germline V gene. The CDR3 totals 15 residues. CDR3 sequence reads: CASSLGDYSYNEQFF. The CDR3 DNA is TGCGCCAGCAGCTTGGGGGACTACTCCTACAATGAGCAGTTCTTC.

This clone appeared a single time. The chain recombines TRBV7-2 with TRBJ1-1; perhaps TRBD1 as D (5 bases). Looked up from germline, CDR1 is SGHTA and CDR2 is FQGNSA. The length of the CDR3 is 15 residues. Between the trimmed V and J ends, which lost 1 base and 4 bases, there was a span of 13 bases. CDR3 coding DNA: TGTGCCAGCAGCTTAGAACCCTCCGGGGGCACTGAAGCTTTCTTT. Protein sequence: CASSLEPSGGTEAFF.